This TCR beta chain came from a study of shared clonotypes between healthy human individuals. Overall study context: The study used three CD4 naive, three CD4 memory, two CD8 naive and one CD8 memory plate per donor.

Germline V CDR1 and CDR2: SGHRS, YFSETQ. Trimming took 7 bases from V and 4 from J; bases not matched to a gene: 6. The CDR3 runs to 13 residues. The authors loaded roughly 200 ng DNA, 27,000 or so T cell genomes, into sorted-subset replicate PCRs. Here immunoSEQ multiplex PCR was the method, and the copy in TCRdb shows in-frame clones only, minus some. Among a few million clones listed, more than 80% were seen once. On this clone itself: Its matching antigen is unknown.

Overall study results and limits: In having few donors, the study represented limited genetic and exposure-history diversity. Among donors, sharing of clonotypes was expected to be affected by sequencing depth.

The TCR comes from a man between 18 and 29 years old in good health. Some clones in this sample may be carry-over from other donors' samples. Sequenced material: naive CD4+ T cells from PBMCs. The sample's subset: CD45RA+ positively selected. The V and J genes are TRBV5-1 and TRBJ2-7, with 9 bases identical to TRBD2. For the CDR3, the DNA is TGCGCCAGCCGACTAGCGGCACCTTACGAGCAGTACTTC. Encoded protein: CASRLAAPYEQYF.